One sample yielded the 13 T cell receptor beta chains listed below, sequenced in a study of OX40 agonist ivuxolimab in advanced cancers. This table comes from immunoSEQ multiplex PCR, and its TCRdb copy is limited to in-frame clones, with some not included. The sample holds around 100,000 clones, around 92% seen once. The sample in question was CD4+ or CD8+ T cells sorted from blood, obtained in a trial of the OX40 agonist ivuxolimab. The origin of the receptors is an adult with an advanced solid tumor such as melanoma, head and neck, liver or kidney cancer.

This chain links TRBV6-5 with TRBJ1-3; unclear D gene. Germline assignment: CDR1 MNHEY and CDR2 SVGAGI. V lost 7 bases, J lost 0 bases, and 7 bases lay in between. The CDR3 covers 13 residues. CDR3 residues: CASISSSGNTIYF. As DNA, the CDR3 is TGTGCCAGCATCTCCAGCTCTGGAAACACCATATATTTT.

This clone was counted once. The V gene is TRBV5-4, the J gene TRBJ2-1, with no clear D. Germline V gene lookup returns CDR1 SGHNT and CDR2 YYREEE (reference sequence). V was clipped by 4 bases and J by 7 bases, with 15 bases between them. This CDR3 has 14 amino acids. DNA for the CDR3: TGTGCCAGCAGCCTTTCGGGCCTAACGAATGAGCAGTTCTTC. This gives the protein CASSLSGLTNEQFF.

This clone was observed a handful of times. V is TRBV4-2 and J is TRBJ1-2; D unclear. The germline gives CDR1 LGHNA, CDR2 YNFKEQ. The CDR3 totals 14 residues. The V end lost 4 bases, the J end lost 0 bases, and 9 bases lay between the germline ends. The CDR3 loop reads CASSPVEANYGYTF. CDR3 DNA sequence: TGTGCCAGCAGCCCAGTAGAGGCTAACTATGGCTACACCTTC.

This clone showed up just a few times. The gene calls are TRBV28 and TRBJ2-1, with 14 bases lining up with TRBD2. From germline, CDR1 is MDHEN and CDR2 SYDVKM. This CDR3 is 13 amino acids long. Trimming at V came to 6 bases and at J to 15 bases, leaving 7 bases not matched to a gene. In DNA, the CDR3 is TGTGCCAGCAGCCAGACTAGCGGGAGGGGAGGGTTCTTC. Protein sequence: CASSQTSGRGGFF.

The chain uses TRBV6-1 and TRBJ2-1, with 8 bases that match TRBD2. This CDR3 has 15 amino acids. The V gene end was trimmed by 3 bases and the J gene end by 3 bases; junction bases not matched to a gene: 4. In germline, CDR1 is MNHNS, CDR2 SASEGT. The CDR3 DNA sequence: TGTGCCAGCAGTGAGGTCGGGGGGGGCTACAATGAGCAGTTCTTC. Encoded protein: CASSEVGGGYNEQFF.

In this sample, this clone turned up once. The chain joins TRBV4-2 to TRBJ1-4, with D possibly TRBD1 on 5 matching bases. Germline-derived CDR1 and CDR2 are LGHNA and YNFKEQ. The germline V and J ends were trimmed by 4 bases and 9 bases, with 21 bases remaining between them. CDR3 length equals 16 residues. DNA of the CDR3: TGTGCCAGCAGCCGGGAGGGGACGGTCATTTCGAAAAAACTGTTTTTT. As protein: CASSREGTVISKKLFF.

The chain's CDR3 is CSAKQETQYF. CDR3 bases: TGCAGTGCGAAGCAAGAGACCCAGTACTTC. The V call is TRBV20-1, the J call TRBJ2-5, with D unresolved. The germline CDR1 and CDR2 sequences are DFQATT and SNEGSKA (reference sequence). The CDR3 is made up of 10 amino acids. V was clipped by 6 bases and J by 2 bases, with 4 bases between them.

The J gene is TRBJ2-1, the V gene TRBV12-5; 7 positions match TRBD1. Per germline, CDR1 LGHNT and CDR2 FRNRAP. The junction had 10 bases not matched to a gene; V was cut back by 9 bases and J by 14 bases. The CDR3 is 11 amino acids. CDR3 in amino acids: CASQRQGLEFF. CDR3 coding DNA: TGTGCTAGCCAAAGACAGGGATTGGAGTTCTTC.

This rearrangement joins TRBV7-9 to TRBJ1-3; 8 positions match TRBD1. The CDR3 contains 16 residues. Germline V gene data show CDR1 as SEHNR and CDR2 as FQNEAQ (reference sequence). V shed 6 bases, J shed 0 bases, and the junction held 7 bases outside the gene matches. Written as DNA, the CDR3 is TGTGCCAGCAGTCCTCGACAGGGGAGCTCTGGAAACACCATATATTTT. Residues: CASSPRQGSSGNTIYF.

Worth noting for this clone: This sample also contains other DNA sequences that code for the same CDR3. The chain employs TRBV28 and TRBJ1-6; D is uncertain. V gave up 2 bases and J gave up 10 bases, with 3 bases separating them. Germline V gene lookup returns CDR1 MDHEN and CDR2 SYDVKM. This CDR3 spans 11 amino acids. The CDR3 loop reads CASSLNSPLHF. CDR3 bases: TGTGCCAGCAGTTTAAACTCACCCCTCCACTTT.

The CDR3 nucleotides are TGTGCCTGGAGTACAATGGGACAGTTCTCTAATGAAAAACTGTTTTTT. Its translation is CAWSTMGQFSNEKLFF. This chain connects TRBV30 to TRBJ1-4; 7 bases match TRBD1. Germline trimming cut 2 bases from V and 3 bases from J; bases unmatched to any gene: 9. This CDR3 has 16 residues. Germline V gene sequence: CDR1 GTSNPN, CDR2 SVGIG (reference sequence).

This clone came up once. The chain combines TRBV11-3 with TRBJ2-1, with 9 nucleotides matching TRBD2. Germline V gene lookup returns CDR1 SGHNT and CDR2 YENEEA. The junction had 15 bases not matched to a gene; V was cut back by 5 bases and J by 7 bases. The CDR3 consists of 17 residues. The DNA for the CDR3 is TGTGCCAGCAGCCGGGAACTAGCGGGTGTGGTTATGAATGAGCAGTTCTTC. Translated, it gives CASSRELAGVVMNEQFF.

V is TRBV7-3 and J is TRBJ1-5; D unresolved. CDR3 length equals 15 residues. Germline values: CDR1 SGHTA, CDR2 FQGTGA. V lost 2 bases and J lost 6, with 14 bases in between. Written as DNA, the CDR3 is TGTGCCAGCAGCTTAGATGGGGTGGAAGGTCAGCCCCAGCATTTT. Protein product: CASSLDGVEGQPQHF.